This T cell receptor (beta chain) was sequenced for a study of CD4+ T cells in melanoma (dated by TCRdb to between 2021 and 2023). Study-wide context: The study examined neoantigen-specific CD4+ T cells in human melanoma. What the research found in general, with its limitations: Neoantigen-specific CD4+ T cells were reported to be correlated with the function of CD8+ T cells, macrophages and B cells. Neoantigen-specific CD4+ T cells in melanoma were reported to show diverse differentiation states.

Patients with melanoma were used as donors. Including cysteine and phenylalanine, the CDR3 has 11 amino acids. The sequence is cut down to CDR3 DNA, 33 bases in frame from base 1. CDR1 and CDR2 (SEHNR, FQNEAQ) derive from the germline V gene (reference sequence). V and J lose 11 bases and 4 bases, and a span of 8 bases separates them. Library generation was performed with the immunoSEQ multiplex PCR assay. In TCRdb, the immuneACCESS table is reduced to in-frame sequences with V and J assigned. These tables do not hold every clone; where another copy was compared, an unresolved V gene accounts for under half, and the others remain unexplained. In all, the sample holds around 100,000 clones, and about 90% of those were seen once. The biggest ten clones account for 3% to 4% of the sample. Remarks on this clone: The antigen it recognizes is unknown. No much larger clone exists at a distance of one base, and base qualities are not known.

The specimen sequenced was peripheral blood. In this chain, TRBV7-9 is recombined with TRBJ1-4; a confident D gene designation cannot be given. The clonotype originates from a human donor with melanoma. The CDR3 sequence is CAGGINEKLFF. In nucleotides, the sequence is TGTGCCGGAGGTATTAATGAAAAACTGTTTTTT.